This entry is about one TCR beta chain. Its antigen is as yet unknown. The sample originates from a study of blood T cells in healthy people across ages. For the study at large: Per two T cells, about one barcoded beta molecule was captured through template switching. Findings of the study overall: Naive CD4+ cell counts and diversity both ran higher in long-lived than in aged donors.

The CDR3 length is 14 residues. J was trimmed by 7 bases and V by 8 bases; bases with no gene match: 10. The V gene's germline CDR1 is SNHLY and CDR2 FYNNEI. A J-beta primer mix and a sample-barcoded 5' primer were used in a second PCR of roughly 6 to 12 cycles. Each TCR beta cDNA got a 12-nucleotide random molecular identifier. TCRdb called the 5' RACE reads again in MiXCR, with one record for every CDR3 protein. Here the sample spans around 1,700,000 distinct CDR3 sequences, 28% being singletons. The rearrangement links TRBV2 to TRBJ1-4; 7 nucleotides align to TRBD1. The material sequenced was blood. The TCR sequence derives from a woman aged 30 to 39 in good health. In nucleotides, the CDR3 is TGTGCCAGCGAAGACAGGGCGGGTGGTGAAAAACTGTTTTTT. This codes for CASEDRAGGEKLFF.